These 21 T cell receptor beta chains share one sample of origin, sequenced in a study of cytomegalovirus exposure and HLA in healthy donors. The PCR had 60 Vbeta and 13 Jbeta primers. The assay was immunoSEQ multiplex PCR, and TCRdb's table has in-frame clones only and misses some. Among 85,000 to 120,000 clones listed, around 77% were seen once. The specimen was PBMCs. Receptors were obtained from a male donor in good health and CMV-seropositive.

The rearrangement joins TRBV6-4 to TRBJ2-2, with 10 positions matching TRBD2. V shed 4 bases, J shed 0 bases, and the junction held 5 bases outside the gene matches. The CDR3 totals 17 residues. Germline V lookup: CDR1 MRHNA, CDR2 SNTAGT. The CDR3 coding sequence is TGTGCCAGCAGTGCCGCAGCGGGAGGGGCGAACACCGGGGAGCTGTTTTTT. It encodes CASSAAAGGANTGELFF.

This clone turned up a few times. This chain connects TRBV7-9 to TRBJ2-7, with D tentatively TRBD1 (6 bases). Germline CDR1 SEHNR, CDR2 FQNEAQ (reference sequence). The CDR3 length is 14 residues. Trimming took 2 bases from V and 5 from J, leaving 13 bases between them. The CDR3 DNA is TGTGCCAGCAGCTTAACACAGGGAATCCACGAGCAGTACTTC. Its translation: CASSLTQGIHEQYF. The full variable domain, rest sourced from reference TRBV7-9 and TRBJ2-7, is DTGVSQNPRHKITKRGQNVTFRCDPISEHNRLYWYRQTLGQGPEFLTYFQNEAQLEKSRLLSDRFSAERPKGSFSTLEIQRTEQGDSAMYLCASSLTQGIHEQYFGPGTRLTVT.

There are a few counts of this clone. The V and J genes are TRBV6-6 and TRBJ2-1; TRBD2 agrees at 11 bases. After removal of 7 bases from V and 4 bases from J, the junction contained 6 bases not matched to a gene. CDR3 length equals 15 residues. Looked up from germline, CDR1 is MNHNY and CDR2 is SVGAGI (reference sequence). The CDR3 sequence is CASTTGTSGYNEQFF. The CDR3 nucleotides read TGTGCCAGCACTACCGGGACTAGCGGATACAATGAGCAGTTCTTC.

V usage is TRBV27 and J usage is TRBJ2-1, with 11 bases fitting TRBD2. This CDR3 spans 18 amino acids. The germline V gene has CDR1 MNHEY and CDR2 SMNVEV (reference sequence). V dropped 5 bases and J dropped 0; count of bases not matched to a gene: 9. The CDR3 sequence is CASSTRLAGRSSYNEQFF. DNA of the CDR3: TGTGCCAGCAGTACACGACTAGCGGGGAGGAGCTCCTACAATGAGCAGTTCTTC.

This clone appeared a few times. The rearrangement joins TRBV6-6 to TRBJ1-5, with 7 bases fitting TRBD1. V was pared by 2 bases and J by 0 bases, with 4 bases of the junction left unmatched. Germline CDR1 reads MNHNY; CDR2 reads SVGAGI (reference sequence). This CDR3 region has 16 residues. The CDR3: CASSYGTVYSNQPQHF. CDR3 DNA sequence: TGTGCCAGCAGTTACGGGACAGTCTATAGCAATCAGCCCCAGCATTTT.

The chain has TRBV4-1 and TRBJ1-1; maybe TRBD1 (6 bases). Trimming removed 0 bases from V and 4 bases from J, with 12 bases in between. The CDR3 loop spans 15 amino acids. Germline lookup yields CDR1 MGHRA and CDR2 YSYEKL. The CDR3 loop reads CASSQEGALSTEAFF. The CDR3 nucleotides read TGCGCCAGCAGCCAAGAGGGGGCTTTGAGCACTGAAGCTTTCTTT.

The rearrangement joins TRBV18 to TRBJ1-5; 12 bases are a match to TRBD1. This CDR3 has 15 amino acids. The germline V gene has CDR1 KGHSH and CDR2 LQKENI. V gave up 3 bases and J gave up 7 bases; unmatched junction bases: 4. CDR3 protein: CASSPSGTGGQPQHF. Here the CDR3 DNA reads TGTGCCAGCTCACCCTCCGGGACAGGGGGCCAGCCCCAGCATTTT.

This CDR3 is CASTSSGRPGADTQYF. The DNA of the CDR3 is TGTGCCAGCACCTCTAGCGGGAGGCCAGGGGCAGATACGCAGTATTTT. The chain recombines TRBV11-2 with TRBJ2-3, with TRBD2 identical over 11 bases. With V trimmed by 7 bases and J by 4 bases, 10 bases remained unmatched. The germline gives CDR1 SGHAT, CDR2 FQNNGV. The CDR3 totals 16 residues.

The chain has TRBV28 and TRBJ2-1; D is undetermined. This CDR3 has 15 amino acids. V shed 1 base and J shed 0 bases, with 7 bases lying between them. Germline CDR1 and CDR2: MDHEN and SYDVKM. The CDR3 DNA is TGTGCCAGCAGTTTATATCCGAGCTCCTACAATGAGCAGTTCTTC. This codes for CASSLYPSSYNEQFF.

The chain has TRBV7-8 and TRBJ2-6, with 8 bases that match TRBD1. With V trimmed by 1 base and J by 1 base, 3 bases remained unmatched. The CDR3 totals 17 residues. The germline V gene encodes CDR1 SGHVS and CDR2 FQNEAQ. CDR3 sequence reads: CASSLGRGQSGANVLTF. The CDR3 DNA follows: TGTGCCAGCAGCTTAGGCAGGGGGCAATCTGGGGCCAACGTCCTGACTTTC.

The chain joins TRBV6-1 to TRBJ2-5, with 8 bases identical to TRBD1. The J segment lost 5 bases and the V segment lost 7 bases, leaving 9 bases of the junction unmatched. Germline V gene data show CDR1 as MNHNS and CDR2 as SASEGT. The CDR3 extends over 14 amino acids. This chain's CDR3 is CASTESGGRETQYF. In DNA form, the CDR3 reads TGTGCCAGCACCGAATCAGGGGGCCGTGAGACCCAGTACTTC.

The chain carries TRBV27 and TRBJ2-3; 9 nucleotides agree with TRBD2. Germline loops: CDR1 MNHEY, CDR2 SMNVEV (reference sequence). The CDR3 length is 17 residues. V shed 6 bases, J shed 4 bases, and the junction held 14 bases outside the gene matches. CDR3 loop: CASSIRSGRYPADTQYF. The CDR3 DNA follows: TGTGCCAGCAGCATAAGGAGCGGGAGGTATCCGGCAGATACGCAGTATTTT.

As regards this clone: The junction shows a germline mismatch at one end, possibly a read error. The CDR3 DNA follows: TGTGCCAGCAGCTTATCCAACGGCCTGACTTTC. Translating gives CASSLSNGLTF. The rearrangement links TRBV5-4 to TRBJ2-6; the D is unclear. This CDR3 has 11 amino acids. Germline CDR1 reads SGHNT; CDR2 reads YYREEE (reference sequence).

The chain combines TRBV5-4 with TRBJ2-7; 7 bases are a match to TRBD1. Losses at the gene ends were 4 bases for V and 4 bases for J; bases not matched to a gene: 5. The germline CDR1 and CDR2 sequences are SGHNT and YYREEE (reference sequence). The length of the CDR3 is 13 residues. The chain's CDR3 is CASSPGTVYEQYF. The CDR3 nucleotides are TGTGCCAGCAGCCCCGGGACAGTGTACGAGCAGTACTTC.

This chain uses TRBV25-1 with TRBJ2-3; 9 positions match TRBD2. Germline CDR1 and CDR2: MGHDK and SYGVNS. After removal of 3 bases from V and 2 bases from J, the junction contained 9 bases not matched to a gene. This CDR3 has 17 amino acids. The DNA for the CDR3 is TGTGCCAGCAGTGATAGCGGGAGTCTCCCCTACACAGATACGCAGTATTTT. The encoded protein is CASSDSGSLPYTDTQYF.

The chain employs TRBV27 and TRBJ2-3; TRBD2 is a possible D gene (5 bases). Germline assignment: CDR1 MNHEY and CDR2 SMNVEV (reference sequence). The CDR3 has 16 amino acids. Trimming took 2 bases from V and 6 from J, leaving 18 bases between them. CDR3 in DNA: TGTGCCAGCAGTTTAGGCGGGTATGATAGTGCTGATACGCAGTATTTT. Encoded protein: CASSLGGYDSADTQYF.

The V gene is TRBV16, the J gene TRBJ2-7; possible D gene TRBD2, 6 bases. The V end lost 2 bases, the J end lost 6 bases, and 17 bases lay between the germline ends. The CDR3 is 15 amino acids. Germline assignment: CDR1 KGHSY and CDR2 FQNENV. This CDR3 reads CASSQPGLPRIEQYF. For the CDR3, the DNA is TGTGCCAGCAGCCAACCGGGACTCCCAAGGATCGAGCAGTACTTC.

The chain is built from TRBV5-4 and TRBJ2-6; 8 positions agree with TRBD1. From germline, CDR1 is SGHNT and CDR2 YYREEE (reference sequence). There are 17 residues in the CDR3. The V gene end was trimmed by 4 bases and the J gene end by 0 bases; junction bases not matched to a gene: 6. The CDR3 DNA sequence: TGTGCCAGCAGCAAGGGACAGGACTACTCTGGGGCCAACGTCCTGACTTTC. Translating it yields CASSKGQDYSGANVLTF. The complete variable domain, with remaining parts taken from reference TRBV5-4 and TRBJ2-6, reads ETGVTQSPTHLIKTRGQQVTLRCSSQSGHNTVSWYQQALGQGPQFIFQYYREEENGRGNFPPRFSGLQFPNYSSELNVNALELDDSALYLCASSKGQDYSGANVLTFGAGSRLTVL.

The gene calls are TRBV7-2 and TRBJ2-3; 8 bases map to TRBD2. This CDR3 comprises 16 residues. V shed 2 bases and J 1 base; nucleotides not matched to a gene: 5. The V gene's germline CDR1 is SGHTA and CDR2 FQGNSA. In DNA, the CDR3 is TGTGCCAGCAGCTTACCGGGAGGGGTAGGCACAGATACGCAGTATTTT. Translation gives CASSLPGGVGTDTQYF.

DNA for the CDR3: TGTGCCAGCAGCCCCCCGACAGGTGAAGAGACCCAGTACTTC. As protein: CASSPPTGEETQYF. The rearrangement uses TRBV11-1 and TRBJ2-5; the D gene is possibly TRBD1 (6 bases). Trimming shortened V by 5 bases and J by 3 bases, and 13 bases separated the two germline ends. CDR3 length equals 14 residues. CDR1 and CDR2 (germline): SGHAT, FQDESV (reference sequence).

The rearrangement uses TRBV5-1 and TRBJ1-5; 8 bases align to TRBD1. Germline CDR1 reads SGHRS; CDR2 reads YFSETQ. The CDR3 length is 16 residues. J gave up 1 base and V 1 base, and 4 bases lay outside the gene matches. The CDR3 region is CASSLSGGESNQPQHF. The CDR3 DNA reads TGCGCCAGCAGCTTGTCAGGGGGCGAGAGCAATCAGCCCCAGCATTTT.